These 28 T cell receptor beta chains share one sample of origin, sequenced in a study of cytomegalovirus exposure and HLA in healthy donors. PCR primers comprised 60 Vbeta and 13 Jbeta primers. TCRdb keeps only in-frame clones here, not all; method: immunoSEQ multiplex PCR. The data hold about 180,000 clones, with around 80% observed a single time. Sequenced: PBMCs. The receptors stem from a girl aged 5 to 17 in good health and CMV-seropositive.

The chain employs TRBV6-4 and TRBJ1-2; D unresolved. Germline V gene lookup returns CDR1 MRHNA and CDR2 SNTAGT. CDR3 size: 11 residues. V dropped 7 bases and J dropped 4 bases, with 7 bases sitting between them. The CDR3: CASTPIYGYTF. In nucleotides, the CDR3 is TGTGCCAGCACCCCCATCTATGGCTACACCTTC.

The V and J genes are TRBV7-6 and TRBJ1-2; D not certain. The germline V gene has CDR1 SGHVS and CDR2 FNYEAQ. The CDR3 extends over 15 amino acids. Trimming stripped 1 base from V and 2 bases from J, with 11 bases between. The CDR3 is CASSLVPRSNYGYTF. The CDR3 nucleotides read TGTGCCAGCAGCTTAGTTCCCCGGTCCAACTATGGCTACACCTTC.

The CDR3 region is CASRRTFGNTIYF. CDR3 coding DNA: TGTGCCAGCAGACGGACATTCGGAAACACCATATATTTT. The V gene is TRBV2, the J gene TRBJ1-3; tentative D call: TRBD1 (5 bases). CDR3 length: 13 residues. Per germline, CDR1 SNHLY and CDR2 FYNNEI. The V gene lost 6 bases and the J gene lost 4 bases, with 10 bases spanning the gap. Variable domain in full (rest from reference TRBV2 and TRBJ1-3): EPEVTQTPSHQVTQMGQEVILRCVPISNHLYFYWYRQILGQKVEFLVSFYNNEISEKSEIFDDQFSVERPDGSNFTLKIRSTKLEDSAMYFCASRRTFGNTIYFGEGSWLTVV.

The V call is TRBV7-9, the J call TRBJ2-1; D is possibly TRBD2 (5 bases). Germline CDR1 is SEHNR and CDR2 is FQNEAQ (reference sequence). V was pared by 5 bases and J by 3 bases, with 11 bases between. This CDR3 contains 14 residues. In DNA, the CDR3 is TGTGCCAGCAGCCCCTGGACTGGCTACAATGAGCAGTTCTTC. It specifies CASSPWTGYNEQFF.

This chain joins TRBV4-1 and TRBJ2-6; TRBD1 matches 8 bases. Looked up from germline, CDR1 is MGHRA and CDR2 is YSYEKL. V dropped 1 base and J dropped 0; count of bases not matched to a gene: 8. The CDR3 is 19 residues long. The CDR3 sequence is CASSQGGGQVLSGANVLTF. CDR3 nucleotides: TGCGCCAGCAGCCAAGGAGGGGGACAGGTGCTCTCTGGGGCCAACGTCCTGACTTTC.

The CDR3 region has the DNA TGTGCCAGTAGTCGGGACATCGATGGCTACACCTTC. Amino acids: CASSRDIDGYTF. The chain joins TRBV19 to TRBJ1-2; D possibly corresponds to TRBD1 (6 bases). This CDR3 has 12 residues. The germline V and J ends were trimmed by 5 bases and 6 bases, with 10 bases remaining between them. Germline CDR1 is LNHDA and CDR2 is SQIVND (reference sequence).

The J gene is TRBJ2-2, the V gene TRBV29-1; TRBD1 is a possible D gene (6 bases). Germline V gene data show CDR1 as SQVTM and CDR2 as ANQGSEA. The CDR3 length is 14 residues. V was cut by 6 bases and J by 6 bases, with 17 bases left in between. As DNA, the CDR3 is TGCAGCGTGGAAACAGGGAAAGAGGCCGGGGAGCTGTTTTTT. Its translation: CSVETGKEAGELFF.

The rearrangement uses TRBV5-1 and TRBJ2-7, with TRBD1 matching over 10 bases. The ends lost 0 bases at V and 5 bases at J; junction bases unmatched: 5. CDR1 and CDR2 from the germline V gene are SGHRS and YFSETQ. The CDR3 runs to 15 residues. The CDR3 nucleotides are TGCGCCAGCAGCTTGGAGGGACAGGGGATTGACGAGCAGTACTTC. This codes for CASSLEGQGIDEQYF.

The rearrangement uses TRBV15 and TRBJ2-3; 8 bases are a match to TRBD1. Trimming cost V 5 bases and J 2 bases; bases outside gene matches: 3. Per the germline V gene, CDR1 is LNHNV and CDR2 is YYDKDF (reference sequence). CDR3 length: 14 amino acids. The CDR3 DNA reads as TGTGCCACCAGCGCGGGACAGGACACAGATACGCAGTATTTT. Translation: CATSAGQDTDTQYF.

The V and J genes are TRBV2 and TRBJ1-5; no clear D. Germline-derived CDR1 and CDR2 are SNHLY and FYNNEI. Trimming removed 3 bases at V and 0 bases at J, with 6 bases between. This CDR3 contains 14 residues. CDR3 sequence (DNA): TGTGCCAGCAGTGAGCGCGATAGCAATCAGCCCCAGCATTTT. Protein sequence: CASSERDSNQPQHF.

A few counts support this clone. The V gene is TRBV5-1, the J gene TRBJ1-1, with TRBD1 matching over 8 bases. CDR3 length: 16 amino acids. Germline V lookup: CDR1 SGHRS, CDR2 YFSETQ. The V and J ends lost 4 bases and 1 base, in that order; junction bases with no gene match: 9. Here the CDR3 reads CASSMEDRVANTEAFF. CDR3 bases: TGCGCCAGCAGCATGGAGGACAGGGTGGCGAACACTGAAGCTTTCTTT. The variable domain in full, with the rest retrieved from reference TRBV5-1 and TRBJ1-1, is KAGVTQTPRYLIKTRGQQVTLSCSPISGHRSVSWYQQTPGQGLQFLFEYFSETQRNKGNFPGRFSGRQFSNSRSEMNVSTLELGDSALYLCASSMEDRVANTEAFFGQGTRLTVV.

Comments on this clone: Other nucleotide sequences from this sample produce the same CDR3. The genes are TRBV19 and TRBJ2-1, with 9 bases aligning to TRBD2. The germline V gene has CDR1 LNHDA and CDR2 SQIVND (reference sequence). J gave up 0 bases and V 3 bases, and 0 bases lay outside the gene matches. CDR3 length: 15 amino acids. This CDR3 is CASSISGSSYNEQFF. The CDR3 DNA sequence: TGTGCCAGTAGTATTAGCGGGAGCTCCTACAATGAGCAGTTCTTC. Using reference TRBV19 and TRBJ2-1 for the parts outside the CDR3, the full variable domain is DGGITQSPKYLFRKEGQNVTLSCEQNLNHDAMYWYRQDPGQGLRLIYYSQIVNDFQKGDIAEGYSVSREKKESFPLTVTSAQKNPTAFYLCASSISGSSYNEQFFGPGTRLTVL.

The rearrangement joins TRBV5-4 to TRBJ2-1, with D possibly TRBD1 on 5 matching bases. V was trimmed by 0 bases and J by 7 bases, leaving 11 bases between them. This CDR3 spans 14 amino acids. Germline CDR1 is SGHNT and CDR2 is YYREEE (reference sequence). CDR3 amino acids: CASSLGRPGNEQFF. Here the CDR3 DNA reads TGTGCCAGCAGCTTGGGCCGTCCAGGGAATGAGCAGTTCTTC. The full variable domain, in which reference TRBV5-4 and TRBJ2-1 provide the parts outside the CDR3, is ETGVTQSPTHLIKTRGQQVTLRCSSQSGHNTVSWYQQALGQGPQFIFQYYREEENGRGNFPPRFSGLQFPNYSSELNVNALELDDSALYLCASSLGRPGNEQFFGPGTRLTVL.

The chain carries TRBV11-2 and TRBJ1-3; D is undetermined. V shed 1 base and J shed 3 bases, with 7 bases lying between them. Looked up from germline, CDR1 is SGHAT and CDR2 is FQNNGV. The CDR3 runs to 14 residues. CDR3 coding DNA: TGTGCCAGCAGCTTAGTAGCGCGTGGAAACACCATATATTTT. It yields the protein CASSLVARGNTIYF.

The V gene is TRBV4-1, the J gene TRBJ1-2; D gene unclear. Germline V lookup: CDR1 MGHRA, CDR2 YSYEKL. This CDR3 has 14 amino acids. V gave up 0 bases and J gave up 2 bases, with 7 bases separating them. The CDR3 is CASSQEPGNYGYTF. In DNA form, the CDR3 reads TGCGCCAGCAGCCAAGAACCGGGGAACTATGGCTACACCTTC.

This clone has just a few counts. This chain connects TRBV25-1 to TRBJ2-1; 8 positions match TRBD2. The CDR3 loop spans 15 amino acids. The J segment lost 5 bases and the V segment lost 8 bases, leaving 11 bases of the junction unmatched. CDR1 is MGHDK and CDR2 is SYGVNS in the germline V gene. The CDR3 protein is CASSLPGGPHNEQFF. The DNA for the CDR3 is TGTGCCAGCTCCCTACCGGGAGGGCCCCACAATGAGCAGTTCTTC.

This clone was observed a few times. The V and J genes are TRBV19 and TRBJ1-5; 10 nucleotides agree with TRBD1. V lost 4 bases, J lost 3 bases, and 6 bases stayed unmatched. CDR3 length: 16 amino acids. Per the germline V gene, CDR1 is LNHDA and CDR2 is SQIVND (reference sequence). The CDR3 nucleotides are TGTGCCAGTAGTACTCGGACAGGGGGTTTCAATCAGCCCCAGCATTTT. It is translated as CASSTRTGGFNQPQHF.

V usage is TRBV5-6 and J usage is TRBJ1-5; D is possibly TRBD1 (5 bases). The CDR3 sequence is 12 residues long. Germline V gene lookup returns CDR1 SGHDT and CDR2 YYEEEE. V was clipped by 4 bases and J by 7 bases, with 9 bases between them. The CDR3 sequence is CASSLGVQPQHF. The CDR3 nucleotides read TGTGCCAGCAGCCTAGGGGTGCAGCCCCAGCATTTT.

The rearrangement uses TRBV14 and TRBJ1-1; maybe TRBD1 (5 bases). Germline lookup yields CDR1 SGHDN and CDR2 FVKESK. The CDR3 is made up of 13 amino acids. V lost 1 base, J lost 6 bases, and 9 bases lay in between. As DNA, the CDR3 is TGTGCCAGCAGCCAAGCAGGGTACCCTGAAGCTTTCTTT. Amino acid sequence: CASSQAGYPEAFF.

The genes are TRBV5-4 and TRBJ2-1; TRBD2 matches at 11 bases. Unmatched junction bases numbered 6, after V lost 4 bases and J lost 6 bases. The CDR3 runs 15 residues. Germline loops: CDR1 SGHNT, CDR2 YYREEE (reference sequence). The CDR3, as DNA: TGTGCCAGCAGCACCGGGACTAGCGGACTCAATGAGCAGTTCTTC. Translation: CASSTGTSGLNEQFF.

V is TRBV19 and J is TRBJ1-5; TRBD1 agrees at 7 bases. The germline CDR1 and CDR2 sequences are LNHDA and SQIVND (reference sequence). Trimming took 7 bases from V and 0 from J; bases not matched to a gene: 9. This CDR3 spans 16 amino acids. CDR3 sequence reads: CASTVRTGNSNQPQHF. Written as DNA, the CDR3 is TGTGCCAGTACCGTCCGGACAGGCAATAGCAATCAGCCCCAGCATTTT.

Only one count was recorded for this clone. The chain links TRBV19 to TRBJ2-6; D uncertain. The CDR3 runs to 15 residues. The germline V gene has CDR1 LNHDA and CDR2 SQIVND (reference sequence). Trimming removed 0 bases from V and 2 bases from J, with 5 bases in between. The CDR3 DNA reads as TGTGCCAGTAGTATAGATTCGGCTGGGGCCAACGTCCTGACTTTC. It translates to CASSIDSAGANVLTF.

This clone was counted a single time. The J gene is TRBJ2-1, the V gene TRBV27; the D is unclear. The germline V gene encodes CDR1 MNHEY and CDR2 SMNVEV (reference sequence). The CDR3 loop spans 15 amino acids. The V end lost 3 bases, the J end lost 2 bases, and 11 bases lay between the germline ends. CDR3 residues: CASSFGFKAYNEQFF. The CDR3 bases are TGTGCCAGCAGTTTCGGGTTTAAGGCCTACAATGAGCAGTTCTTC.

This chain uses TRBV30 with TRBJ1-3; 7 positions match TRBD1. The V segment lost 8 bases and the J segment 0 bases; nucleotides outside the gene matches: 4. Per the germline V gene, CDR1 is GTSNPN and CDR2 is SVGIG (reference sequence). This CDR3 spans 13 amino acids. The CDR3 region is CARGQLSGNTIYF. CDR3 nucleotides: TGTGCCCGGGGACAGCTCTCTGGAAACACCATATATTTT.

V gene TRBV30 combines with J gene TRBJ1-1; TRBD1 might be the D (6 bases). Trimming shortened V by 5 bases and J by 4 bases, and 17 bases separated the two germline ends. Germline CDR1 reads GTSNPN; CDR2 reads SVGIG (reference sequence). The CDR3 loop spans 14 amino acids. The CDR3 region has the DNA TGTGCCTGGCCAGGGGACAACCCACTCACTGAAGCTTTCTTT. Encoded protein: CAWPGDNPLTEAFF.

The V call is TRBV6-4, the J call TRBJ2-2; D is unclear. CDR1 MRHNA and CDR2 SNTAGT come from the germline V gene. The CDR3 has 15 amino acids. Trimming left V 6 bases short and J 1 base short, with 12 bases between. DNA of the CDR3: TGTGCCAGCAGCCCCGCCCAACAGAACACCGGGGAGCTGTTTTTT. It specifies CASSPAQQNTGELFF.

The rearrangement uses TRBV10-2 and TRBJ1-2; possible D gene TRBD1, 6 bases. This CDR3 has 13 amino acids. Germline CDR1 is WSHSY and CDR2 is SAAADI. V gave up 6 bases and J gave up 8 bases, with 16 bases separating them. The CDR3 DNA is TGCGCCAGCAGCCCTAACAGGGCCGAGGGCTACACCTTC. Its protein is CASSPNRAEGYTF.

V and J are TRBV5-1 and TRBJ2-7; no clear D. V shed 1 base and J shed 1 base, with 9 bases lying between them. CDR1 is SGHRS, CDR2 YFSETQ, per germline. The CDR3 runs 14 residues. CDR3 sequence (DNA): TGCGCCAGCAGCTTGCGCTCCAGTTCCTACGAGCAGTACTTC. Translation gives CASSLRSSSYEQYF.